The TCR beta chain under discussion was sequenced for a study of neurological immune-mediated disorders. Broader study findings: There was no clinical or MRI feature that was associated with the multiple sclerosis repertoire cluster.

A note on this clonotype: Its specificity is unknown.

cDNA synthesis was performed by 5'RACE with 10-nucleotide random UMIs. Each CDR3 protein is one row after TCRdb ran MiXCR on the 5' RACE reads. The sample records 45,000 to 55,000 distinct CDR3 sequences, 3% to 4.5% being singletons. Preparation of the unsorted libraries drew on 2 million PBMCs stored at -80 C. The germline V gene encodes CDR1 SGDLS and CDR2 YYNGEE. CDR3 length equals 12 residues. Trimming removed 7 bases from V and 1 base from J, with 8 bases in between. The rearrangement joins TRBV9 to TRBJ1-2, with no clear D. The TCR sequence derives from a man between 60 and 75 years old with multiple sclerosis. Sequencing was carried out using PBMCs. The CDR3 loop reads CASSGLNYGYTF. As DNA, the CDR3 is TGTGCCAGCTCGGGCCTTAACTATGGCTACACCTTC.